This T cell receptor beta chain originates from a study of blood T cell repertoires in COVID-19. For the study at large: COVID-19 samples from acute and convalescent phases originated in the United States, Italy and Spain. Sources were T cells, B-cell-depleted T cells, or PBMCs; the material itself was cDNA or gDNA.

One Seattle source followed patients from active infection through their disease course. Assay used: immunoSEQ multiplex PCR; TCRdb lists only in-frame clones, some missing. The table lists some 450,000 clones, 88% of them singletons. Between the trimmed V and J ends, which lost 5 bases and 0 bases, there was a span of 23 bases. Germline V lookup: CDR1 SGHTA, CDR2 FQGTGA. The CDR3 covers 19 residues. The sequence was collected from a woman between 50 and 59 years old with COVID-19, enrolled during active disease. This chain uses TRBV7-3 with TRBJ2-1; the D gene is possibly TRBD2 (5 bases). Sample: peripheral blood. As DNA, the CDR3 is TGTGCCAGCAGCCCTTCAACCATCGGGGTAAACCTCTCCTACAATGAGCAGTTCTTC. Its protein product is CASSPSTIGVNLSYNEQFF.